Listed here are 14 T cell receptor beta chains from one sample, sequenced in a study of T-cell reconstitution after alpha-beta-depleted transplantation in children. It was with unique molecular identifiers that the TCRbeta library was prepared. Via MiXCR, TCRdb re-called the PCR reads, giving one row per CDR3 protein. Among about 500,000 distinct CDR3 sequences, 30% to 35% were seen once, and the ten largest hold less than 2.5%. The sample in question was PBMCs from the stem cell graft donor, obtained from the stem cell graft. These receptors originate from a human donor who donated a stem cell graft to a child with aplastic anemia.

The chain carries TRBV12-3 or TRBV12-4 and TRBJ1-1, with unresolved D. The CDR3 loop spans 13 amino acids. V lost 2 bases and J lost 3, with 7 bases in between. CDR3 bases: TGTGCCAGCAGTTTAATCGGACACACTGAAGCTTTCTTT. It specifies CASSLIGHTEAFF.

V gene TRBV11-2 combines with J gene TRBJ1-2; 8 bases agree with TRBD1. The CDR3 is 14 residues long. Losses at the gene ends were 5 bases for V and 8 bases for J; bases not matched to a gene: 10. Germline-derived CDR1 and CDR2 are SGHAT and FQNNGV. The CDR3 here is CASSVGTGPVGYTF. The CDR3 DNA reads TGTGCCAGCAGCGTCGGGACAGGCCCTGTGGGCTACACCTTC.

This clonotype was seen a few times. V and J are TRBV5-1 and TRBJ2-2; 10 bases are a match to TRBD1. The trim removed 7 bases at V and 4 bases at J, leaving 10 bases unmatched. The length of the CDR3 is 16 residues. Germline CDR1 SGHRS, CDR2 YFSETQ. CDR3 residues: CASGGRTGGSTGELFF. The CDR3, as DNA: TGCGCCAGCGGAGGCCGGACAGGGGGGAGCACCGGGGAGCTGTTTTTT.

The J gene is TRBJ1-1, the V gene TRBV30; D perhaps matches TRBD1 (5 bases). Trimming took off 0 bases at V and 4 bases at J, with 18 bases between the two ends. Germline-derived CDR1 and CDR2 are GTSNPN and SVGIG (reference sequence). The CDR3 is 16 amino acids. For the CDR3, the DNA is TGTGCCTGGAGTGTATCGCGGGGGGACTGGGGCACTGAAGCTTTCTTT. Its protein product is CAWSVSRGDWGTEAFF.

The CDR3 spells CASSQGTILIDTQYF. The CDR3 DNA follows: TGTGCCAGCAGTCAAGGGACTATATTAATAGATACGCAGTATTTT. The chain carries TRBV27 and TRBJ2-3; 7 bases fit TRBD2. J gave up 5 bases and V 5 bases, and 10 bases lay outside the gene matches. Germline V lookup: CDR1 MNHEY, CDR2 SMNVEV (reference sequence). This CDR3 spans 15 amino acids.

In its sample, this clonotype was seen a few times. This rearrangement joins TRBV12-2 to TRBJ1-3; the table's TRBD1 call for D was not verified on the DNA. TRBV12-2 is reported as a pseudogene. The CDR3 spans 19 residues. CDR3 bases: TGTGCAAGTCGCTTAGTAGAGATCCCGGGACAGGGCTCTGGAAACACCATATATTTT. Translated: CASRLVEIPGQGSGNTIYF.

This clonotype was seen more than once but under ten times. The V call is TRBV10-2, the J call TRBJ2-5, with TRBD1 matching over 8 bases. From germline, CDR1 is WSHSY and CDR2 SAAADI. This CDR3 has 15 residues. V gave up 5 bases and J gave up 5 bases; unmatched junction bases: 10. Here the CDR3 reads CASSNIGQGRETQYF. The CDR3 region has the DNA TGCGCCAGCAGTAACATCGGACAGGGTCGGGAGACCCAGTACTTC.

The table lists this clonotype with a few counts. The chain carries TRBV7-8 and TRBJ1-6, with D uncertain. In germline, CDR1 is SGHVS, CDR2 FQNEAQ. Trimming took 1 base from V and 13 from J, leaving 11 bases between them. The CDR3 is 13 residues long. The CDR3 sequence: CASSLGALDPLHF. The DNA of the CDR3 is TGTGCCAGCAGCTTAGGGGCCCTGGACCCCCTCCACTTT.

The chain joins TRBV7-8 to TRBJ2-1, with 10 bases that match TRBD1. The length of the CDR3 is 17 residues. Germline V gene data show CDR1 as SGHVS and CDR2 as FQNEAQ. J was trimmed by 3 bases and V by 2 bases; bases with no gene match: 7. DNA for the CDR3: TGTGCCAGCAGCTTAACCCGGGACAGGGGATACTACAATGAGCAGTTCTTC. Its protein is CASSLTRDRGYYNEQFF.

About this clonotype: At one end the junction does not follow the germline gene, possibly because of a read error. The chain has TRBV28 and TRBJ2-2; D might be TRBD1 or TRBD2, each matching 6 bases. CDR3 size: 16 residues. Germline assignment: CDR1 MDHEN and CDR2 SYDVKM. The CDR3 here is CASSLSGAGFAGELFF. For the CDR3, the DNA is TGTGCCAGCAGCTTATCGGGGGCGGGTTTTGCCGGGGAGCTGTTTTTT.

This clonotype was counted only a few times. This chain connects TRBV7-8 to TRBJ1-6; D is perhaps TRBD1 (6 bases). V lost 2 bases and J lost 9, with 11 bases in between. CDR1 is SGHVS, CDR2 FQNEAQ, per germline. This CDR3 is built from 14 residues. Written as DNA, the CDR3 is TGTGCCAGCAGCTTAAGTAAAGGGGGTTCACCCCTCCACTTT. Amino acids: CASSLSKGGSPLHF.

The chain has TRBV12-3 or TRBV12-4 and TRBJ1-5; D is unresolved. CDR3 length equals 15 residues. Trimming pared 6 bases from V and 4 bases from J, leaving 16 bases between. CDR3 loop: CASSQGPGRNQPQHF. CDR3 bases: TGTGCCAGCAGCCAAGGGCCAGGCCGGAATCAGCCCCAGCATTTT.

The chain couples TRBV20-1 to TRBJ2-1; a weak D match, TRBD1 (6 bases). Trimming took 1 base from V and 3 from J, leaving 13 bases between them. The CDR3 extends over 15 amino acids. Germline assignment: CDR1 DFQATT and CDR2 SNEGSKA (reference sequence). CDR3: CSARGRGRSYNEQFF. The CDR3 bases are TGCAGTGCTAGAGGAAGGGGGAGAAGCTACAATGAGCAGTTCTTC.

The chain combines TRBV6-2 or TRBV6-3 with TRBJ2-7, with D tentatively TRBD2 (6 bases). Trimming left V 8 bases short and J 4 bases short, with 18 bases between. The CDR3 is made up of 14 amino acids. Germline values: CDR1 MNHEY, CDR2 SVGEGT. The CDR3 nucleotides are TGTGCCAGCGCCCCCGGAGGGAACCAGTACGAGCAGTACTTC. It is translated as CASAPGGNQYEQYF.